Below, 22 T cell receptor beta chains from the same sample are listed, as sequenced in a study of cytomegalovirus exposure and HLA in healthy donors. Primers: 60 Vbeta forward and 13 Jbeta reverse. TCRdb's copy holds only in-frame clones and misses some; the assay was immunoSEQ multiplex PCR. Among more than 80,000 clones listed, roughly 80% were seen once. Material for sequencing was PBMCs. Receptors were obtained from a man aged 55 to 69 in good health and CMV-seronegative.

The genes are TRBV7-6 and TRBJ2-5; possible D gene TRBD1, 5 bases. Germline lookup yields CDR1 SGHVS and CDR2 FNYEAQ. Trimming removed 7 bases at V and 2 bases at J, with 17 bases between. CDR3 size: 15 residues. The CDR3 reads CASTSGGQGQETQYF. DNA of the CDR3: TGTGCCAGCACCTCCGGTGGGCAGGGTCAAGAGACCCAGTACTTC. Filled out from reference TRBV7-6 and TRBJ2-5, the complete variable domain reads GAGVSQSPRYKVTKRGQDVALRCDPISGHVSLYWYRQALGQGPEFLTYFNYEAQQDKSGLPNDRFSAERPEGSISTLTIQRTEQRDSAMYRCASTSGGQGQETQYFGPGTRLLVL.

The chain links TRBV5-6 to TRBJ1-6; TRBD1 agrees at 8 bases. Trimming cost V 4 bases and J 10 bases; bases outside gene matches: 10. There are 15 residues in the CDR3. The germline V gene has CDR1 SGHDT and CDR2 YYEEEE. In nucleotides, the CDR3 is TGTGCCAGCAGCACCGGACAGGGAATGGGATCACCCCTCCACTTT. Its protein is CASSTGQGMGSPLHF.

V gene TRBV7-9 combines with J gene TRBJ1-2; TRBD1 matches at 8 bases. Germline CDR1 and CDR2: SEHNR and FQNEAQ (reference sequence). V trimming: 5 bases; J trimming: 3 bases; junction bases outside the gene matches: 5. The CDR3 consists of 14 residues. The DNA of the CDR3 is TGTGCCAGCAGCACCGGGACAGGCGACTATGGCTACACCTTC. Its translation is CASSTGTGDYGYTF.

The table lists this clone with a count of one. The rearrangement uses TRBV5-8 and TRBJ1-2, with TRBD1 matching 10 bases. The germline V gene has CDR1 SGHTS and CDR2 YDEGEE. CDR3 length: 17 amino acids. The V gene end was trimmed by 6 bases and the J gene end by 4 bases; junction bases not matched to a gene: 15. The CDR3 here is CASNPRDRGRFIYGYTF. The CDR3 DNA is TGTGCCAGCAACCCCCGGGACAGGGGCCGCTTCATCTATGGCTACACCTTC.

V usage is TRBV15 and J usage is TRBJ2-6; D gene ambiguous. The CDR3 contains 15 residues. V was clipped by 7 bases and J by 0 bases, with 10 bases between them. Germline values: CDR1 LNHNV, CDR2 YYDKDF (reference sequence). The CDR3 bases are TGTGCCACCACCCCGGTAGTCTCTGGGGCCAACGTCCTGACTTTC. It encodes CATTPVVSGANVLTF.

The J gene is TRBJ2-3, the V gene TRBV5-1; TRBD2 aligns across 9 bases. Germline V CDR1 and CDR2: SGHRS, YFSETQ. V lost 6 bases, J lost 3 bases, and 8 bases stayed unmatched. The CDR3 runs 15 residues. CDR3 amino acids: CASNPSGVVTDTQYF. CDR3 nucleotides: TGCGCCAGCAACCCTAGCGGGGTAGTTACAGATACGCAGTATTTT.

The chain carries TRBV11-3 and TRBJ2-3; 7 nucleotides agree with TRBD2. This CDR3 region has 14 residues. From germline, CDR1 is SGHNT and CDR2 YENEEA. The J segment lost 2 bases and the V segment lost 4 bases, leaving 3 bases of the junction unmatched. CDR3 in DNA: TGTGCCAGCAGCTCCGGACTAGTCACAGATACGCAGTATTTT. Protein: CASSSGLVTDTQYF.

This rearrangement joins TRBV23-1 to TRBJ2-7, with TRBD1 matching over 12 bases. TRBV23-1 is marked as an open reading frame, function uncertain. This CDR3 has 17 amino acids. V lost 0 bases to trimming and J lost 5 bases; unmatched junction nucleotides: 8. DNA of the CDR3: TGCGCCAGCAGTCAATCAGCTCCGGGACAGGGGGCAAACGAGCAGTACTTC. Protein sequence: CASSQSAPGQGANEQYF.

This clone was seen a few times. This rearrangement joins TRBV7-9 to TRBJ1-2; D perhaps matches TRBD1 (5 bases). Germline CDR1 SEHNR, CDR2 FQNEAQ (reference sequence). The CDR3 length is 13 residues. V gave up 0 bases and J gave up 6 bases, with 8 bases separating them. DNA for the CDR3: TGTGCCAGCAGCTTAGCGCTAGGGGATGGCTACACCTTC. This translates into CASSLALGDGYTF.

This sequence joins TRBV5-1 and TRBJ2-1; 7 bases are shared with TRBD1. CDR1 is SGHRS and CDR2 is YFSETQ in the germline V gene. There are 15 residues in the CDR3. The J segment lost 9 bases and the V segment lost 2 bases, leaving 11 bases of the junction unmatched. The DNA of the CDR3 is TGCGCCAGCAGCTTATCCGGAGACAGGGTTTCTGAGCAGTTCTTC. As protein: CASSLSGDRVSEQFF.

The chain has TRBV20-1 and TRBJ2-3; 7 bases agree with TRBD1. J was trimmed by 6 bases and V by 7 bases; bases with no gene match: 4. The CDR3 is made up of 11 amino acids. CDR1 is DFQATT, CDR2 SNEGSKA, per germline (reference sequence). CDR3 amino acids: CSEGAGDTQYF. The CDR3 DNA follows: TGCAGTGAGGGGGCTGGTGATACGCAGTATTTT.

The CDR3 spells CASNREIAYEQYV. The CDR3 DNA is TGTGCCAGCAACAGGGAAATAGCCTACGAGCAGTACGTC. The V and J genes are TRBV2 and TRBJ2-7; weak D call: TRBD1 (6 bases). The CDR3 contains 13 residues. Deletions cut 7 bases from V and 2 bases from J, with 12 bases between. CDR1 and CDR2 from the germline V gene are SNHLY and FYNNEI.

This chain connects TRBV5-1 to TRBJ2-1; TRBD2 aligns across 9 bases. J gave up 2 bases and V 4 bases, and 7 bases lay outside the gene matches. CDR1 and CDR2 (germline): SGHRS, YFSETQ. CDR3 length: 16 amino acids. CDR3 DNA: TGCGCCAGCAGCCCCACGAGCGGGGGGACCTACAATGAGCAGTTCTTC. Residues: CASSPTSGGTYNEQFF.

The chain is built from TRBV6-6 and TRBJ2-7, with D possibly matching TRBD1 (5 bases). The CDR3 length is 13 residues. V was trimmed by 1 base and J by 5 bases, leaving 9 bases between them. Germline V gene sequence: CDR1 MNHNY, CDR2 SVGAGI (reference sequence). The CDR3 coding sequence is TGTGCCAGCAGTTACTACCCAGGGAACGAGCAGTACGTC. This translates into CASSYYPGNEQYV.

This chain links TRBV11-2 with TRBJ1-1, with 7 positions matching TRBD1. Germline CDR1 reads SGHAT; CDR2 reads FQNNGV. V trimming: 1 base; J trimming: 9 bases; junction bases outside the gene matches: 5. The CDR3 runs 13 residues. CDR3 DNA sequence: TGTGCCAGCAGCTTAGCCTCGGACAGGCAAGCTTTCTTT. It codes for CASSLASDRQAFF. Together with reference TRBV11-2 and TRBJ1-1, the CDR3 gives the full variable domain: EAGVAQSPRYKIIEKRQSVAFWCNPISGHATLYWYQQILGQGPKLLIQFQNNGVVDDSQLPKDRFSAERLKGVDSTLKIQPAKLEDSAVYLCASSLASDRQAFFGQGTRLTVV.

The rearrangement links TRBV2 to TRBJ1-5; unclear D gene. This CDR3 spans 14 amino acids. Germline-derived CDR1 and CDR2 are SNHLY and FYNNEI. The V and J ends lost 3 bases and 6 bases respectively, with 12 bases between them. The CDR3 is CASSDVLARQPQHF. The DNA of the CDR3 is TGTGCCAGCAGTGACGTTCTCGCGCGTCAGCCCCAGCATTTT.

This sequence joins TRBV4-2 and TRBJ2-5; 7 nucleotides match TRBD1. CDR1 LGHNA and CDR2 YNFKEQ come from the germline V gene. CDR3 length: 15 amino acids. J gave up 5 bases and V 4 bases, and 10 bases lay outside the gene matches. CDR3 residues: CASSPRLGRGETQYF. CDR3 DNA sequence: TGTGCCAGCAGCCCGCGGTTAGGCAGGGGGGAGACCCAGTACTTC.

J is TRBJ1-6 and V is TRBV19; TRBD1 matches 8 bases. With 1 base clipped from V and 6 bases from J, the junction kept 2 bases outside the gene matches. This CDR3 has 15 residues. Germline V gene lookup returns CDR1 LNHDA and CDR2 SQIVND (reference sequence). The CDR3 sequence is CASSIARGRNSPLHF. DNA for the CDR3: TGTGCCAGTAGTATAGCCAGGGGGCGTAATTCACCCCTCCACTTT.

The chain employs TRBV9 and TRBJ2-7; possibly TRBD2 for D (6 bases). Trimming took off 0 bases at V and 7 bases at J, with 11 bases between the two ends. The CDR3 runs 13 residues. Per the germline V gene, CDR1 is SGDLS and CDR2 is YYNGEE. The CDR3 DNA sequence: TGTGCCAGCAGCGTAGGGGTAGGAGGGGAGCAGTACGTC. This sequence encodes CASSVGVGGEQYV.

This chain joins TRBV5-1 and TRBJ2-2, with TRBD1 matching over 9 bases. This CDR3 is 16 amino acids long. In germline, CDR1 is SGHRS, CDR2 YFSETQ. V shed 0 bases, J shed 5 bases, and the junction held 5 bases outside the gene matches. Here the CDR3 reads CASSLDRGLSTGELFF. The CDR3 region has the DNA TGCGCCAGCAGCTTGGACAGGGGGCTGAGTACCGGGGAGCTGTTTTTT.

The count of this clone is one. The chain joins TRBV15 to TRBJ1-6; 7 nucleotides line up with TRBD1. V shed 6 bases, J shed 4 bases, and the junction held 12 bases outside the gene matches. Germline CDR1 LNHNV, CDR2 YYDKDF (reference sequence). CDR3 length equals 17 residues. CDR3 nucleotides: TGTGCCACCAGGACTGGGAGGACAGGCGATTATAATTCACCCCTCCACTTT. Translating gives CATRTGRTGDYNSPLHF.

This clone has just one count. The V call is TRBV11-2, the J call TRBJ2-3; D unclear. The germline V gene encodes CDR1 SGHAT and CDR2 FQNNGV. There are 14 residues in the CDR3. The V gene lost 4 bases and the J gene lost 2 bases, with 10 bases spanning the gap. This CDR3 is CASSSKQITDTQYF. The CDR3 DNA follows: TGTGCCAGCAGCTCGAAACAGATCACAGATACGCAGTATTTT.